This is a list of T cell receptor beta chains from one sample in a study of identical twins. TCRdb re-derived calls from the 5' RACE reads in MiXCR, one entry per CDR3 protein. The table includes about 520,000 distinct CDR3 sequences, approximately 22% detected once. A further study also used this sample, focusing on T cells expressing NK-cell markers.

Sequences were obtained from CD4+ T cells sorted from blood. The receptors here all came from a young woman in good health. Both conserved end residues are part of each CDR3. The D gene is left open where the match is weak. Clone size is shown for a subset of rows, as once, few, many or a class of expanded clone.

clone_size,j_call,d_call,v_call,cdr3_aa,cdr3_nt
few,TRBJ2-1,TRBD2,TRBV20-1,CSASPGLAGGAHGNEQFF,TGCAGTGCTAGCCCGGGACTAGCGGGAGGGGCTCACGGGAATGAGCAGTTCTTC
few,TRBJ1-1,-,TRBV7-2,CASSLVWQGNTEAFF,TGTGCCAGCAGCTTAGTGTGGCAGGGCAACACTGAAGCTTTCTTT
-,TRBJ2-7,TRBD1,TRBV3-1,CASSPRDRGHYEQYF,TGTGCCAGCAGCCCACGCGACAGGGGCCACTACGAGCAGTACTTC
-,TRBJ2-3,-,TRBV29-1,CSGAGFPDTQYF,TGCAGCGGAGCAGGGTTCCCAGATACGCAGTATTTT
-,TRBJ2-7,-,TRBV29-1,CSHSEGQEQYF,TGCAGCCACTCGGAAGGCCAGGAGCAGTACTTC
many,TRBJ2-1,-,TRBV20-1,CSARGGVGANEQFF,TGCAGTGCTAGAGGCGGGGTGGGGGCCAATGAGCAGTTCTTC
-,TRBJ2-5,TRBD2,TRBV10-3,CAISSSGRRETQYF,TGTGCCATCAGCAGTAGCGGGAGGCGAGAGACCCAGTACTTC
few,TRBJ2-5,TRBD1,TRBV5-1,CASSGQGREETQYF,TGCGCCAGCAGCGGACAGGGGCGGGAGGAGACCCAGTACTTC
-,TRBJ1-3,-,TRBV5-5,CASSLVGFAGNTIYF,TGTGCCAGCAGCTTGGTGGGGTTTGCTGGAAACACCATATATTTT
-,TRBJ2-2,-,TRBV6-1,CASSQPRGGELFF,TGTGCCAGCAGTCAGCCCCGGGGCGGGGAGCTGTTTTTT
-,TRBJ2-5,-,TRBV20-1,CSATRLNQETQYF,TGCAGTGCTACCAGGCTTAACCAAGAGACCCAGTACTTC
-,TRBJ2-1,-,TRBV29-1,CSVERLPNEQFF,TGCAGCGTTGAAAGGCTTCCCAATGAGCAGTTCTTC
few,TRBJ2-3,TRBD1,TRBV5-1,CASKEGLTGSSTDTQYF,TGCGCCAGCAAGGAAGGCTTGACAGGGTCCAGCACAGATACGCAGTATTTT
few,TRBJ2-3,-,TRBV5-1,CASSLGIGADTQYF,TGCGCCAGCAGCTTGGGCATAGGGGCGGATACGCAGTATTTT
many,TRBJ1-5,TRBD1,TRBV20-1,CSAAVAGGNQPQHF,TGCAGTGCTGCCGTGGCAGGGGGAAATCAGCCCCAGCATTTT
-,TRBJ2-3,-,TRBV6-4,CASRVWHNTDTQYF,TGTGCCAGCAGGGTCTGGCACAACACAGATACGCAGTATTTT
few,TRBJ1-5,-,TRBV7-2,CASSLFGTSNQPQHF,TGTGCCAGCAGCCTCTTTGGGACGAGCAATCAGCCCCAGCATTTT
-,TRBJ2-5,TRBD2,TRBV24-1,CATSDPGTGGETQYF,TGTGCCACCAGTGATCCAGGGACGGGAGGAGAGACCCAGTACTTC
few,TRBJ1-2,-,TRBV27,CASSLSRSFHGGDGYTF,TGTGCCAGCAGTTTATCGAGATCCTTCCACGGGGGCGATGGCTACACCTTC
few,TRBJ2-1,TRBD1,TRBV2,CASSREGAILNEQFF,TGTGCCAGCAGTAGAGAGGGGGCGATACTCAATGAGCAGTTCTTC
-,TRBJ1-1,-,TRBV30,CAWSVQRLRNTEAFF,TGTGCCTGGAGTGTACAACGGCTGCGGAACACTGAAGCTTTCTTT
once,TRBJ2-3,TRBD2,TRBV20-1,CSISGGTDTQYF,TGCAGTATTTCGGGGGGTACAGATACGCAGTATTTT
few,TRBJ2-1,-,TRBV27,CASSTRTEPYNEQFF,TGTGCCAGCAGTACACGGACAGAACCCTACAATGAGCAGTTCTTC
many,TRBJ2-2,TRBD1,TRBV12-3/TRBV12-4,CASTSTGANTGELFF,TGTGCCAGCACCTCGACAGGGGCGAACACCGGGGAGCTGTTTTTT
-,TRBJ1-5,-,TRBV13,CASSLDIKAKWGQPQHF,TGTGCCAGCAGCTTAGATATCAAGGCCAAATGGGGTCAGCCCCAGCATTTT
-,TRBJ2-3,-,TRBV6-5,CASQLRQVSTDTQYF,TGTGCCAGCCAGTTACGACAGGTTAGCACAGATACGCAGTATTTT
few,TRBJ2-3,-,TRBV10-3,CAISDRGGDTQYF,TGTGCCATCAGTGACCGAGGTGGGGATACGCAGTATTTT
-,TRBJ1-5,-,TRBV9,CASSVGAAQPQHF,TGTGCCAGCAGCGTAGGGGCGGCACAACCCCAGCATTTT
-,TRBJ2-1,TRBD2,TRBV5-1,CASSVGTRSYNEQFF,TGCGCCAGCAGCGTCGGGACTAGGTCCTACAATGAGCAGTTCTTC
-,TRBJ2-6,-,TRBV7-8,CASSQTPNSGANVLTF,TGTGCCAGCAGCCAAACGCCCAACTCTGGGGCCAACGTCCTGACTTTC
-,TRBJ2-3,-,TRBV5-6,CASSRGNRGHTDTQYF,TGTGCCAGCAGCAGGGGTAACCGGGGGCACACAGATACGCAGTATTTT
-,TRBJ1-6,-,TRBV6-1,CASSPLYNSPLHF,TGTGCCAGCAGTCCCCTTTATAATTCACCCCTCCACTTT
-,TRBJ1-1,-,TRBV4-1,CASSQDPNTEAFF,TGCGCCAGCAGCCAGGACCCGAACACTGAAGCTTTCTTT
-,TRBJ1-2,-,TRBV20-1,CSARDQGPANYGYTF,TGCAGTGCTAGAGATCAGGGCCCGGCTAACTATGGCTACACCTTC
-,TRBJ2-7,TRBD2,TRBV5-1,CASSLGLATYEQYF,TGCGCCAGCAGCTTGGGACTAGCTACCTACGAGCAGTACTTC
-,TRBJ2-7,TRBD2,TRBV12-3/TRBV12-4,CASSLWLAVYEQYF,TGTGCCAGCAGTTTATGGCTAGCGGTCTACGAGCAGTACTTC
-,TRBJ2-1,-,TRBV7-9,CASSLGLKQFF,TGTGCCAGCAGCTTAGGTCTTAAGCAGTTCTTC
-,TRBJ2-1,-,TRBV5-1,CASSLGMGSYNEQFF,TGCGCCAGCAGCTTGGGAATGGGCAGCTACAATGAGCAGTTCTTC
-,TRBJ2-3,TRBD2,TRBV12-3/TRBV12-4,CASSWVTSGGWLGTDTQYF,TGTGCCAGCAGTTGGGTGACTAGCGGGGGTTGGCTGGGCACAGATACGCAGTATTTT
-,TRBJ2-1,TRBD1,TRBV7-9,CASSSWTGRDEQFF,TGTGCCAGCAGCTCTTGGACAGGGCGCGATGAGCAGTTCTTC
-,TRBJ2-3,TRBD2,TRBV7-8,CASSLGDYHTQYF,TGTGCCAGCAGCTTAGGGGACTATCATACGCAGTATTTT
-,TRBJ2-1,-,TRBV5-6,CASSLSRDFYVYEQFF,TGTGCCAGCAGCTTGTCGAGGGATTTTTACGTATATGAGCAGTTCTTC
many,TRBJ1-5,-,TRBV29-1,CSVQQGRQPQHF,TGCAGCGTACAACAGGGACGTCAGCCCCAGCATTTT
few,TRBJ2-7,TRBD2,TRBV7-2,CASSLGGGRGSEQYF,TGTGCCAGCAGCTTAGGAGGCGGGAGGGGGAGCGAGCAGTACTTC
-,TRBJ2-5,-,TRBV12-3/TRBV12-4,CASSLRPGSQETQYF,TGTGCCAGCAGTTTACGCCCAGGGTCTCAAGAGACCCAGTACTTC
few,TRBJ2-1,-,TRBV7-2,CASSLAFVQGNYNEQFF,TGTGCCAGCAGCTTAGCGTTTGTGCAGGGTAACTACAATGAGCAGTTCTTC
-,TRBJ2-7,TRBD2,TRBV12-3/TRBV12-4,CATKGLAGDEQYF,TGTGCCACCAAGGGACTAGCGGGGGACGAGCAGTACTTC
-,TRBJ1-1,TRBD1,TRBV20-1,CRVRGPGTEAFF,TGCAGAGTCAGGGGGCCGGGCACTGAAGCTTTCTTT
-,TRBJ1-6,-,TRBV19,CASTIVGYNSPLHF,TGTGCCAGTACCATAGTAGGTTATAATTCACCCCTCCACTTT
-,TRBJ1-5,-,TRBV4-3,CTSSQDRFYQPQHF,TGCACCAGCAGCCAAGACAGGTTCTATCAGCCCCAGCATTTT
-,TRBJ2-1,TRBD2,TRBV27,CASSLKAGSYNEQFF,TGTGCCAGCAGTTTAAAAGCGGGGAGCTACAATGAGCAGTTCTTC